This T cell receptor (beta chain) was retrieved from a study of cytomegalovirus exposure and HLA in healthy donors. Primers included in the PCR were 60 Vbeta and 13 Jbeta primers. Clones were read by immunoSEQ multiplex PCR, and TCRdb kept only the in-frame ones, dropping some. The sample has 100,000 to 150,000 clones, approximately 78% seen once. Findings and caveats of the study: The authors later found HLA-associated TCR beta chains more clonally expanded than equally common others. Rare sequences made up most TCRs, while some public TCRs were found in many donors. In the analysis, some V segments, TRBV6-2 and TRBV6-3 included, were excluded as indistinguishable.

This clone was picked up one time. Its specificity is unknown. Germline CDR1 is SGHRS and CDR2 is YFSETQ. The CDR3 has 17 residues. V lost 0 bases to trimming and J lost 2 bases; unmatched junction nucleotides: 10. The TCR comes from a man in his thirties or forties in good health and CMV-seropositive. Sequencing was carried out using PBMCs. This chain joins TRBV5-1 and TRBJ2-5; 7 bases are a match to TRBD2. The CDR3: CASSLGVLGSGQETQYF. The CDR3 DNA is TGCGCCAGCAGCTTGGGGGTGCTGGGTAGCGGGCAAGAGACCCAGTACTTC.